Included here is one T cell receptor beta chain sequence, with context. Its antigen remains unidentified. This CDR3 comprises 16 residues. Germline CDR1 reads MDHEN; CDR2 reads SYDVKM. The J segment lost 2 bases and the V segment lost 6 bases, leaving 11 bases of the junction unmatched. TCRdb's copy holds only in-frame clones and misses some; the assay was immunoSEQ multiplex PCR. The repertoire holds 90,000 to 150,000 clones, nearly 90% seen once, with nearly 4.5% in the top ten. This record belongs to a study of T cell responses to AZD1222 COVID-19 vaccine. General observations from the study: Regions 160-218 and 743-854 held dominance among vaccine-associated CD4 TCRs, which spanned spike.

This sequence originates from an adult in good health. Sample: peripheral blood, taken on day 0 of AZD1222 vaccination. The chain is built from TRBV28 and TRBJ1-1, with 8 nucleotides matching TRBD1. The CDR3: CASSLRPGQVNTEAFF. The CDR3, as DNA: TGTGCCAGCAGCCTCCGACCGGGACAGGTTAACACTGAAGCTTTCTTT.